The T cell receptor (beta chain) described here comes from a study of blood T cell repertoires in COVID-19. At the level of the study: Italy, Spain and the United States were the sources of the convalescent and acute COVID-19 samples. PBMCs, B-cell-depleted T cells, or T cells provided the cDNA or gDNA that made up the material.

Trimming cost V 1 base and J 6 bases; bases outside gene matches: 8. The V gene's germline CDR1 is MGHRA and CDR2 YSYEKL. The CDR3 sequence is 15 residues long. Under the authors' procedure: The assay estimated nucleated cells by amplifying reference gene primers. TCRdb's copy holds only in-frame clones and misses some; the assay was immunoSEQ multiplex PCR. V, J and clone size are those of that table, while D and trimming were read from the DNA. The sample records around 250,000 clones, under 85% being singletons. The sample was peripheral blood. The receptor was derived from a man aged 25 to 40 who had recovered from COVID-19. This chain joins TRBV4-1 and TRBJ1-2, with TRBD1 matching over 7 bases. CDR3 in amino acids: CASSQVAGGSDGYTF. The CDR3 region has the DNA TGCGCCAGCAGCCAAGTGGCAGGGGGAAGCGATGGCTACACCTTC.